This T cell receptor beta chain was recovered during a study of T cells in Graves' hyperthyroidism and ophthalmopathy. Looked up from germline, CDR1 is SGHTA and CDR2 is FQGNSA. The CDR3 is 15 residues long. V was shortened by 5 bases and J by 8 bases, with 16 bases between the two germline ends. Amplification yielded TCR beta CDR3 regions, with RNA transcripts as the source. The study used the HTBI primer set for a first-round RT-PCR of the TCR CDR3. TCRdb re-derived calls from the multiplex PCR reads in MiXCR, one entry per CDR3 protein. The sample holds 500,000 to 650,000 distinct CDR3 sequences, roughly 17% seen once. This clonotype was detected ten times or more. Together with thyroid ultrasound, orbital computed tomography, serum thyroxine and TRAb, clinical symptoms were used for diagnoses.

Material for sequencing was blood. V is TRBV7-2 and J is TRBJ1-6, with a weak D call TRBD1 (5 bases). The receptor's source is a woman aged 18-29 years with Graves' ophthalmopathy. CDR3 residues: CASSPAQGYYSPLHF. The CDR3 DNA reads as TGTGCCAGCAGCCCAGCCCAGGGATACTATTCACCCCTCCACTTT.